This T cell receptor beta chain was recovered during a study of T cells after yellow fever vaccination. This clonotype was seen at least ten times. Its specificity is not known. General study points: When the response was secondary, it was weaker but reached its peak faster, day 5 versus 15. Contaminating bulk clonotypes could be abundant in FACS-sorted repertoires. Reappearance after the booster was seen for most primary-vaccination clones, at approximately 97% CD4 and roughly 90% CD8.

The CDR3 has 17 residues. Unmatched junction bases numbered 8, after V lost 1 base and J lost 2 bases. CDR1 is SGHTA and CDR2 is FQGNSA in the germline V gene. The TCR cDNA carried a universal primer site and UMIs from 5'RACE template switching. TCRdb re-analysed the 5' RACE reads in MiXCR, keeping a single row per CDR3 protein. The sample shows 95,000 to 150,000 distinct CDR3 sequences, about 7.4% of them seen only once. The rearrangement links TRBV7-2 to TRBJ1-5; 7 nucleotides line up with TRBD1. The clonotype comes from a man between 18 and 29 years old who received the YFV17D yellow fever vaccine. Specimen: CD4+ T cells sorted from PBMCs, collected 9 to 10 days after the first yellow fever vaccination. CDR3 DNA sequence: TGTGCCAGCAGCTTAGTCGGCGGAGGACAGGGCAATCAGCCCCAGCATTTT. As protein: CASSLVGGGQGNQPQHF.